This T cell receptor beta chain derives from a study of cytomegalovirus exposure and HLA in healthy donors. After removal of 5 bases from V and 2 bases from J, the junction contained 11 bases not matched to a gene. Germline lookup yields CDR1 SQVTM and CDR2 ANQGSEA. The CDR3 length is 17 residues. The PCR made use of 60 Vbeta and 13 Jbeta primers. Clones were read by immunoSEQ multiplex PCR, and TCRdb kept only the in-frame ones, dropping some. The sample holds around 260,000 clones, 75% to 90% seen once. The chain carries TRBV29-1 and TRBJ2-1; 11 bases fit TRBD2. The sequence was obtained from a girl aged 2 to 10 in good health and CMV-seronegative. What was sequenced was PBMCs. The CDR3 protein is CSVSGSGRAGPYNEQFF. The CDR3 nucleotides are TGCAGCGTTTCCGGTAGCGGGAGGGCCGGCCCCTACAATGAGCAGTTCTTC.